The T cell receptor (beta chain) under discussion was sequenced for a study of blood T cell repertoires in COVID-19 (dated by TCRdb to the early 2020s). For context, the study as a whole: The collaborator samples originated in the United States, Italy and Spain and spanned the acute and convalescent phases of COVID-19. The repertoires were made available in a free public database intended to serve as a resource for research on the immune response to SARS-CoV-2. Sample metadata almost always included a de-identified subject ID, COVID-19 status, age in years and sex. The material from the prospective study consisted of cDNA or gDNA derived from T cells, B-cell-depleted T cells, or PBMCs. Where available, HLA class I and class II types were taken from metadata supplied by the sample provider and were not determined by assay-based typing. The samples were drawn from two sources: the first 160 participants of the ongoing ImmuneRACE study, and 1,000 to 1,500 subjects contributed by 6 global collaborators. Deeply sampled blood TCRbeta repertoires from subjects exposed to, actively infected with, or recovered from COVID-19 were included in the dataset. Study-wide conclusions, independent of this receptor: Clinical and demographic metadata were provided uncurated, with the amount varying by source and participant.

Turning to this clone: This clone's antigen is unknown. Base qualities are not recorded, but no much larger clone differs from it by a single base.

From the germline V gene, CDR1 is SGHNT and CDR2 is YENEEA. The V end loses 5 bases and the J end loses 0 bases, and a stretch of 17 bases separates them. The CDR3 covers 16 residues, taking in both the cysteine and the phenylalanine. The only DNA kept is the CDR3, 48 bases in frame from the first base. TCRbeta CDR3 regions were amplified from genomic DNA by means of the immunoSEQ Assay, a bias-controlled multiplex PCR. The paper's data handling went like this. The number of nucleated cells in each sample was estimated by amplification of reference gene primers within the assay. Sequence reads were collapsed and filtered to measure the absolute abundance of every unique TCRbeta CDR3 rearrangement. Productive Simpson clonality was computed per sample as the square root of Simpson's diversity index over productive rearrangements. TCRdb mirrors the immuneACCESS table, restricted to in-frame sequences. Some clones are absent from its copies; in checked studies, under half trace to an unresolved V gene, and the reason for the others is unknown. Clonal size and the V and J genes are those of that table, whereas D and trimming came from the DNA. The sample table holds 200,000 to 250,000 clones, of which 70% to 90% were seen once. Of the sample, more than 10% falls within the top ten clones.

Another Seattle source contributed samples from volunteer blood donors who had recovered from COVID-19. Whole blood was collected in K2EDTA tubes by collaborating institutions according to the institutions' own protocols. For TCRbeta analysis, collaborators shipped samples as frozen whole blood, isolated PBMCs, or DNA extracted from either of those sample types. This clonotype was obtained from a woman under 30 who had recovered from COVID-19. This sequence uses TRBV11-3 and TRBJ2-7; a tentative D call is TRBD2 (6 bases match). Sequencing was carried out using peripheral blood. The CDR3 here reads CASSPAGTLSSYEQYF. The DNA is TGTGCCAGCAGCCCCGCTGGGACTCTGAGCTCCTACGAGCAGTACTTC.